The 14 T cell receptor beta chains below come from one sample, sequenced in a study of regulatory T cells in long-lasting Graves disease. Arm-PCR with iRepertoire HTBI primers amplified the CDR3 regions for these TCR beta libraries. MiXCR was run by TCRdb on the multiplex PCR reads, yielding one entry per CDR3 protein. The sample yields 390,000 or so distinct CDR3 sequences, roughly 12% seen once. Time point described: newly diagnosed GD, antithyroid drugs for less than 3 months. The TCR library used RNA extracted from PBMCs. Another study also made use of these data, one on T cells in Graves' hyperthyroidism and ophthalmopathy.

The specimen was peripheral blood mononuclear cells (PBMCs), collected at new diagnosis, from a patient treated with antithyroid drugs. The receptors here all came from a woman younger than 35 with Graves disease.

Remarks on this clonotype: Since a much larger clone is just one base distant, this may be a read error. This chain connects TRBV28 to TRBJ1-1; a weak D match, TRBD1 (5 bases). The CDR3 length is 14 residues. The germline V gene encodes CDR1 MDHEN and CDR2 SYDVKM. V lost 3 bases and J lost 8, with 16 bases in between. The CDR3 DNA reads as TGTGCCAGCAGTTTCCAAAGGGGAGGGGAGGAAGCTTTCTTT. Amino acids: CASSFQRGGEEAFF.

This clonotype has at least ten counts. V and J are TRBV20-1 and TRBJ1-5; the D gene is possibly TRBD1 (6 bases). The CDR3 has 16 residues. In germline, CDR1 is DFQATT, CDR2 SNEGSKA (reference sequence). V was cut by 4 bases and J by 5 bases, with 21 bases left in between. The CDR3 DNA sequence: TGCAGTGCTATTTACCGGGGGGCGGGGAGTCATCAGCCCCAGCATTTT. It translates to CSAIYRGAGSHQPQHF.

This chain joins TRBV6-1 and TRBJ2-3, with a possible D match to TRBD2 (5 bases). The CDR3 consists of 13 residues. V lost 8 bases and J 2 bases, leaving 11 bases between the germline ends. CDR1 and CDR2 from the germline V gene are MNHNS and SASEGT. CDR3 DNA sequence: TGTGCCAGCTGTGGACTGGCCACAGATACGCAGTATTTT. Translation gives CASCGLATDTQYF.

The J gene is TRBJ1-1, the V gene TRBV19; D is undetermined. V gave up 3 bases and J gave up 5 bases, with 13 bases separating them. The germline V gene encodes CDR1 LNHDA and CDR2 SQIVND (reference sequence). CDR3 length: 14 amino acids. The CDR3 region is CASSISAYSTEAFF. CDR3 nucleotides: TGTGCCAGTAGTATCTCGGCCTATAGTACTGAAGCTTTCTTT.

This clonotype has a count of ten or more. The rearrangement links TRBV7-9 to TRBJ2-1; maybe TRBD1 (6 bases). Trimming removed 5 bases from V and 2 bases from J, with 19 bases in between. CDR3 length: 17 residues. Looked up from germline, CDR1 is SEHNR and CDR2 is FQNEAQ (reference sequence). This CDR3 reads CASSPPWGRVTYNEQFF. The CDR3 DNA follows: TGTGCCAGCAGCCCACCCTGGGGGCGGGTAACCTACAATGAGCAGTTCTTC.

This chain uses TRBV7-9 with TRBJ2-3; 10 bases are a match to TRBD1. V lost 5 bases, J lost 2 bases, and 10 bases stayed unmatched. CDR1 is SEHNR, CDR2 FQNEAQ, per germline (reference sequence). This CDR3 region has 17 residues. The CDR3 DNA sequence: TGTGCCAGCAGCAACCAGCCGGGACAGGGGATCACAGATACGCAGTATTTT. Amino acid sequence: CASSNQPGQGITDTQYF.

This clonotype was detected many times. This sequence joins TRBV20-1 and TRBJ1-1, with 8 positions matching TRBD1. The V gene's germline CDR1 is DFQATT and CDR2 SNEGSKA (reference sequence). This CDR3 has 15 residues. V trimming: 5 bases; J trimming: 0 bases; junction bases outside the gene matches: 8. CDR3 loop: CSAPQGAGVNTEAFF. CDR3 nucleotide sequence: TGCAGTGCTCCGCAGGGGGCGGGAGTGAACACTGAAGCTTTCTTT.

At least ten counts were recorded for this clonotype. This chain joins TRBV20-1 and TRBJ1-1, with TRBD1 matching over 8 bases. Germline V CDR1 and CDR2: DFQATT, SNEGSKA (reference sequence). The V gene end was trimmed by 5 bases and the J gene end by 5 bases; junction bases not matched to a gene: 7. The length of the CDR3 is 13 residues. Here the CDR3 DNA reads TGCAGTGCTTCCAGGACAGGGAGGACTGAAGCTTTCTTT. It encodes CSASRTGRTEAFF.

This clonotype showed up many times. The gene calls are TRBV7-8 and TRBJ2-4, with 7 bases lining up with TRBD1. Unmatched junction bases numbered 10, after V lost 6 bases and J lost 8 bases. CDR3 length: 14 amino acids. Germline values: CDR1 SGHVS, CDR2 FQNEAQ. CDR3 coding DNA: TGTGCCAGCAGGACAGGAAGACAGGGCCACATTCAGTACTTC. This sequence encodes CASRTGRQGHIQYF.

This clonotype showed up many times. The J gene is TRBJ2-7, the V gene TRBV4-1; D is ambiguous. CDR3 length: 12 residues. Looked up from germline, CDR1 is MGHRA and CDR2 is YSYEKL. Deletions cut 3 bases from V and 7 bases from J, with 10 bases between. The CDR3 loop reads CASSHGSGEQYF. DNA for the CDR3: TGCGCCAGCAGCCACGGCTCTGGGGAGCAGTACTTC.

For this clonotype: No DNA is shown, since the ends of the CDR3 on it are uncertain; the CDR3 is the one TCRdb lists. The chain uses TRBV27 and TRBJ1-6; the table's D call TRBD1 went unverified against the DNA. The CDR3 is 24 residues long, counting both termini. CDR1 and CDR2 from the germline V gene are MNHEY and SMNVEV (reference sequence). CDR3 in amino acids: CASSSYAAGHEQYFGPGYNSPLHF.

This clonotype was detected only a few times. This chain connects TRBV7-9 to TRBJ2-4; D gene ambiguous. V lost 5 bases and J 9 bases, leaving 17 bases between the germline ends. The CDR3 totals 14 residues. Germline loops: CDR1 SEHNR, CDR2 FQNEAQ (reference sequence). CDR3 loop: CASSPGRTRAIQYF. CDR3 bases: TGTGCCAGCAGCCCCGGACGGACGAGAGCCATTCAGTACTTC.

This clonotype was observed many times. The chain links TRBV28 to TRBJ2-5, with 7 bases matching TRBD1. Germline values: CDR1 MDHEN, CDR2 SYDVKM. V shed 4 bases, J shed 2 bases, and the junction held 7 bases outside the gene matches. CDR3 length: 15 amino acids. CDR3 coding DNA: TGTGCCAGCAGTTCTCGAGGACAGGCTCAAGAGACCCAGTACTTC. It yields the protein CASSSRGQAQETQYF.

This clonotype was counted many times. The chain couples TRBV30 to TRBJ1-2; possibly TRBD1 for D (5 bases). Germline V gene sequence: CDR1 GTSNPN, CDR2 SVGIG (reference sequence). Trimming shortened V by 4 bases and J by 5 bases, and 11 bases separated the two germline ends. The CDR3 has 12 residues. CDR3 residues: CAWKRAGYGYTF. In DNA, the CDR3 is TGTGCCTGGAAACGTGCAGGGTATGGCTACACCTTC.